This T cell receptor (beta chain) was identified in a study of blood T cells in healthy people across ages. A second PCR, run for roughly 7 to 12 cycles, used a sample-barcoded 5' primer plus a J-beta primer mix. TCRdb reprocessed the 5' RACE reads with MiXCR, giving one entry per CDR3 protein. This table has roughly 1.5 million distinct CDR3 sequences, about 42% appearing once. Germline CDR1 reads DFQATT; CDR2 reads SNEGSKA (reference sequence). The CDR3 is 13 residues long. Trimming cost V 0 bases and J 0 bases, with 6 bases left between them. This clonotype was seen a few times. The study drew donors from healthy Caucasian individuals in Russia aged roughly 6 to 90.

This receptor was taken from a woman aged 18 to 35 in good health. The chain joins TRBV20-1 to TRBJ2-7; D ambiguous. The sequenced material came from blood. This chain's CDR3 is CSARDLPSYEQYF. The CDR3 coding sequence is TGCAGTGCTAGAGATCTGCCCTCCTACGAGCAGTACTTC.